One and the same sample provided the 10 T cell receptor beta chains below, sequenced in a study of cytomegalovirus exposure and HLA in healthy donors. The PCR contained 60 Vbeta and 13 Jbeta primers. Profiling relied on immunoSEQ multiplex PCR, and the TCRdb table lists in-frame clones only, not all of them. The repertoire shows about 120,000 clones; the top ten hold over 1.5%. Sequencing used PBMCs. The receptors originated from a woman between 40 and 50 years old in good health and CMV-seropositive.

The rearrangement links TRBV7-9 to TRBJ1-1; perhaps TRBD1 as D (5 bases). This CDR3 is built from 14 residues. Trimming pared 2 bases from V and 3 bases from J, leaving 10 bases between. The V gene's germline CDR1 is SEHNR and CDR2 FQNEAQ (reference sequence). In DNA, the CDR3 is TGTGCCAGCAGCTTATCCGGGGGAGACACTGAAGCTTTCTTT. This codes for CASSLSGGDTEAFF.

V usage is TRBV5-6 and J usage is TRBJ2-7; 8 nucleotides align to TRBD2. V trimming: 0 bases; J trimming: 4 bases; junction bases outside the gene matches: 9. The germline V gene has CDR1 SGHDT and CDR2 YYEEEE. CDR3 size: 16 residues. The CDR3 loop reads CASSLAVGTRAYEQYF. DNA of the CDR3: TGTGCCAGCAGCTTGGCCGTCGGGACTAGAGCATACGAGCAGTACTTC.

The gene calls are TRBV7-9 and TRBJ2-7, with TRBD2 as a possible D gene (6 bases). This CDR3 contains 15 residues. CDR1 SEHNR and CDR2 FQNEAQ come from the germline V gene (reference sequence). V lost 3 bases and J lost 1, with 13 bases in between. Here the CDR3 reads CASSFEGGPSYEQYF. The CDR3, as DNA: TGTGCCAGCAGCTTTGAGGGAGGTCCATCCTACGAGCAGTACTTC.

In DNA form, the CDR3 reads TGTGCCAGCTCACCAGGGGCAGACAATCAGCCCCAGCATTTT. It specifies CASSPGADNQPQHF. The chain uses TRBV18 and TRBJ1-5; a weak D match, TRBD1 (5 bases). Trimming pared 2 bases from V and 3 bases from J, leaving 8 bases between. The CDR3 loop spans 14 amino acids. Looked up from germline, CDR1 is KGHSH and CDR2 is LQKENI.

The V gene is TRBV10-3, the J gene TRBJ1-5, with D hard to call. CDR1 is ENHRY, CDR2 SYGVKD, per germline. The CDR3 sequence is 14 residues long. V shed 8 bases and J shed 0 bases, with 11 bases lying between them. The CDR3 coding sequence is TGTGCCATCGCGCCCGGTGATAGCAATCAGCCCCAGCATTTT. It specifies CAIAPGDSNQPQHF.

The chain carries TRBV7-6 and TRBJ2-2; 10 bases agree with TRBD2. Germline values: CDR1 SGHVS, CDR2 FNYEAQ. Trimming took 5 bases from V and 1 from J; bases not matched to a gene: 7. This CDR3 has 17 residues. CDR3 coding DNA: TGTGCCAGCAGCCCCGAACGACTAGCGGGGAACACCGGGGAGCTGTTTTTT. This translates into CASSPERLAGNTGELFF. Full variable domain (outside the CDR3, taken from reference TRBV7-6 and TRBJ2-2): GAGVSQSPRYKVTKRGQDVALRCDPISGHVSLYWYRQALGQGPEFLTYFNYEAQQDKSGLPNDRFSAERPEGSISTLTIQRTEQRDSAMYRCASSPERLAGNTGELFFGEGSRLTVL.

CDR3 in DNA: TGTGCCAGCAGCGGCCCCTACGAGCAGTACTTC. This codes for CASSGPYEQYF. This rearrangement joins TRBV11-2 to TRBJ2-7, with D unresolved. V lost 5 bases to trimming and J lost 2 bases, with 4 bases between them. The CDR3 covers 11 residues. Looked up from germline, CDR1 is SGHAT and CDR2 is FQNNGV.

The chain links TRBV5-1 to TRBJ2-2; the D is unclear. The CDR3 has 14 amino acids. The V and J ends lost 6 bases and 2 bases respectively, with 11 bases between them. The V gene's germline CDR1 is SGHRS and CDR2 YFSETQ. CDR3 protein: CASIPAINTGELFF. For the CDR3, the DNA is TGCGCCAGCATACCAGCGATTAACACCGGGGAGCTGTTTTTT.

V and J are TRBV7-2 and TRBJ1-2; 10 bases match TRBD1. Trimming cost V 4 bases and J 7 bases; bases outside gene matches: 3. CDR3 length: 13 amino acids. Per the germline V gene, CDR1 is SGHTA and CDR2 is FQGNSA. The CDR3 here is CASSSRDRGGYTF. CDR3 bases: TGTGCCAGCAGCTCCCGGGACAGGGGTGGCTACACCTTC.

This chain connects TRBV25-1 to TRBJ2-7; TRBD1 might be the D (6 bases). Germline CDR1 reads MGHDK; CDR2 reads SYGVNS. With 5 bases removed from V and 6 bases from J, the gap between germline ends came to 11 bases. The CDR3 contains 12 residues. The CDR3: CASSFLGGEQYF. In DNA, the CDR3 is TGTGCCAGCAGTTTCCTAGGGGGCGAGCAGTACTTC.